These 25 T cell receptor beta chains came from one sample sequenced in a study of blood T cell repertoires in COVID-19. Data came from immunoSEQ multiplex PCR; TCRdb stores just in-frame clones and leaves some out. The data show fewer than 30,000 clones, more than 80% seen once. Sequencing input: peripheral blood. The receptors were sampled from a man aged 55 to 70 with acute or convalescent COVID-19.

The chain is built from TRBV19 and TRBJ1-2; TRBD1 matches 7 bases. V was clipped by 3 bases and J by 6 bases; unmatched bases: 13. Germline V lookup: CDR1 LNHDA, CDR2 SQIVND (reference sequence). CDR3 length equals 16 residues. CDR3 coding DNA: TGTGCCAGTAGTATTTCCCCGGACAGGCGGATTAATGGCTACACCTTC. Its translation: CASSISPDRRINGYTF.

This chain links TRBV24-1 with TRBJ1-2; a possible D gene is TRBD1 (6 bases). The V and J ends lost 4 bases and 0 bases respectively, with 11 bases between them. Germline V gives CDR1 KGHDR, CDR2 SFDVKD. This CDR3 has 15 amino acids. CDR3 DNA sequence: TGTGCCACCAGTGACCAGGGGTCTGCTAACTATGGCTACACCTTC. This encodes CATSDQGSANYGYTF.

The CDR3 protein is CASSQLPENSPLHF. The CDR3 DNA reads TGCGCCAGCAGCCAACTGCCGGAGAATTCACCCCTCCACTTT. The chain couples TRBV4-1 to TRBJ1-6; D is undetermined. V lost 2 bases to trimming and J lost 7 bases, with 9 bases between them. The CDR3 is 14 amino acids. Germline V gene lookup returns CDR1 MGHRA and CDR2 YSYEKL.

The chain employs TRBV7-2 and TRBJ2-1, with unresolved D. The germline V gene has CDR1 SGHTA and CDR2 FQGNSA. Trimming removed 3 bases from V and 3 bases from J, with 6 bases in between. The CDR3 is made up of 13 amino acids. CDR3 protein: CASSLQRYNEQFF. CDR3 bases: TGTGCCAGCAGCTTGCAGCGCTACAATGAGCAGTTCTTC.

This sequence joins TRBV30 and TRBJ2-3; 7 bases line up with TRBD2. Germline trimming cut 5 bases from V and 1 base from J; bases unmatched to any gene: 3. In germline, CDR1 is GTSNPN, CDR2 SVGIG (reference sequence). This CDR3 region has 13 residues. Written as DNA, the CDR3 is TGTGCCTGGTCCAGCGGGGGCACAGATACGCAGTATTTT. Encoded protein: CAWSSGGTDTQYF.

The V gene is TRBV18, the J gene TRBJ2-4; no clear D. Germline CDR1 KGHSH, CDR2 LQKENI. The CDR3 is 16 residues long. Between the trimmed V and J ends, which lost 3 bases and 1 base, there was a span of 13 bases. In DNA, the CDR3 is TGTGCCAGCTCACCCTCGCCGGTTACCGCCAAAAACATTCAGTACTTC. The encoded protein is CASSPSPVTAKNIQYF.

This chain links TRBV27 with TRBJ1-2, with a possible D match to TRBD1 (5 bases). V dropped 2 bases and J dropped 4 bases, with 11 bases sitting between them. CDR3 length: 14 residues. CDR1 MNHEY and CDR2 SMNVEV come from the germline V gene (reference sequence). The CDR3 sequence is CASSLGAQGYGYTF. The CDR3 DNA reads as TGTGCCAGCAGTTTAGGTGCCCAGGGCTATGGCTACACCTTC.

The sample holds one count of this clone. This chain uses TRBV18 with TRBJ1-6; maybe TRBD1 (5 bases). The CDR3 has 14 residues. V was pared by 2 bases and J by 7 bases, with 9 bases between. Looked up from germline, CDR1 is KGHSH and CDR2 is LQKENI. The CDR3 reads CASSPDRGNSPLHF. The CDR3 DNA reads TGTGCCAGCTCACCAGACAGAGGCAATTCACCCCTCCACTTT.

V and J are TRBV27 and TRBJ2-3; D perhaps matches TRBD1 (6 bases). CDR1 is MNHEY, CDR2 SMNVEV, per germline (reference sequence). The CDR3 loop spans 15 amino acids. Trimming left V 6 bases short and J 0 bases short, with 13 bases between. CDR3 nucleotides: TGTGCCAGCAGAAATTACAGGGCTAGCACAGATACGCAGTATTTT. This translates into CASRNYRASTDTQYF.

V usage is TRBV28 and J usage is TRBJ2-7, with D perhaps matching TRBD1 (5 bases). Germline V gene lookup returns CDR1 MDHEN and CDR2 SYDVKM. The V end lost 7 bases, the J end lost 6 bases, and 19 bases lay between the germline ends. CDR3 size: 14 residues. Here the CDR3 DNA reads TGTGCCAGCACCTTAGACAGAATAAACATCGAGCAGTACTTC. Its protein product is CASTLDRINIEQYF.

V is TRBV27 and J is TRBJ2-1; 9 bases map to TRBD2. V gave up 0 bases and J gave up 9 bases; unmatched junction bases: 9. Per germline, CDR1 MNHEY and CDR2 SMNVEV (reference sequence). The CDR3 is 16 residues long. CDR3 loop: CASSLSSLAGKVEQFF. The DNA for the CDR3 is TGTGCCAGCAGTTTATCGTCTCTAGCGGGGAAGGTTGAGCAGTTCTTC.

This sequence joins TRBV28 and TRBJ2-7; D is uncertain. The V gene lost 6 bases and the J gene lost 4 bases, with 16 bases spanning the gap. The CDR3 runs 14 residues. In germline, CDR1 is MDHEN, CDR2 SYDVKM. The CDR3 DNA reads TGTGCCAGCAGCCTAAACCCAAAACCATACGAGCAGTACTTC. Residues: CASSLNPKPYEQYF.

The V call is TRBV19, the J call TRBJ2-3; D is undetermined. The germline V gene encodes CDR1 LNHDA and CDR2 SQIVND (reference sequence). V lost 9 bases to trimming and J lost 9 bases, with 13 bases between them. This CDR3 has 11 residues. The CDR3 here is CASSTPYTQYF. CDR3 sequence (DNA): TGTGCCAGCTCCACACCATACACGCAGTATTTT.

V and J are TRBV28 and TRBJ1-1, with 7 bases identical to TRBD1. The CDR3 has 13 residues. The germline V gene encodes CDR1 MDHEN and CDR2 SYDVKM. The V segment lost 4 bases and the J segment 11 bases; nucleotides outside the gene matches: 10. Here the CDR3 DNA reads TGTGCCAGCAGTTCCGACAGGGTTCGCCCGGCTTTCTTT. It codes for CASSSDRVRPAFF. Supplemented by reference TRBV28 and TRBJ1-1, the full variable domain reads DVKVTQSSRYLVKRTGEKVFLECVQDMDHENMFWYRQDPGLGLRLIYFSYDVKMKEKGDIPEGYSVSREKKERFSLILESASTNQTSMYLCASSSDRVRPAFFGQGTRLTVV.

Here the CDR3 reads CASSGTGNQPQHF. The DNA for the CDR3 is TGTGCCAGCAGTGGGACAGGGAATCAGCCCCAGCATTTT. The chain carries TRBV27 and TRBJ1-5, with TRBD1 matching 9 bases. The CDR3 has 13 amino acids. The germline CDR1 and CDR2 sequences are MNHEY and SMNVEV (reference sequence). V shed 5 bases and J 4 bases; nucleotides not matched to a gene: 0.

The chain joins TRBV29-1 to TRBJ2-4; the match to TRBD2 covers 8 bases. Losses at the gene ends were 4 bases for V and 5 bases for J; bases not matched to a gene: 10. The CDR3 has 15 amino acids. The germline CDR1 and CDR2 sequences are SQVTM and ANQGSEA. The DNA for the CDR3 is TGCAGCGTTGGGGTCCCGCGGGGGGTCGAAAACATTCAGTACTTC. Its translation is CSVGVPRGVENIQYF.

V and J are TRBV28 and TRBJ1-1; TRBD1 aligns across 8 bases. Germline V gene lookup returns CDR1 MDHEN and CDR2 SYDVKM. V lost 3 bases, J lost 6 bases, and 6 bases stayed unmatched. The CDR3 is 14 amino acids. The CDR3 bases are TGTGCCAGCAGTTTTAGACAGGGGCTGTCTGAAGCTTTCTTT. Amino acid sequence: CASSFRQGLSEAFF.

Here the CDR3 DNA reads TGTGCCAGCAGCTCGGGACTAGCGGAATACAATGAGCAGTTCTTC. As protein: CASSSGLAEYNEQFF. The chain carries TRBV7-2 and TRBJ2-1; 11 bases fit TRBD2. The V segment lost 4 bases and the J segment 4 bases; nucleotides outside the gene matches: 3. The CDR3 is 15 amino acids. Germline lookup yields CDR1 SGHTA and CDR2 FQGNSA.

This chain connects TRBV5-1 to TRBJ1-1; the D gene is possibly TRBD1 (5 bases). The CDR3 length is 14 residues. Germline V gene data show CDR1 as SGHRS and CDR2 as YFSETQ. V was cut by 0 bases and J by 5 bases, with 11 bases left in between. The CDR3 is CASSLEGQITEAFF. The CDR3 coding sequence is TGCGCCAGCAGCTTGGAGGGGCAAATTACTGAAGCTTTCTTT.

This clone came up once. The V call is TRBV5-1, the J call TRBJ2-5, with D possibly being TRBD2 (6 bases). Trimming pared 1 base from V and 2 bases from J, leaving 9 bases between. CDR3 size: 14 residues. CDR1 and CDR2 (germline): SGHRS, YFSETQ. The CDR3 loop reads CASSLTSIQETQYF. Here the CDR3 DNA reads TGCGCCAGCAGCTTGACTAGCATACAAGAGACCCAGTACTTC.

The chain carries TRBV12-3 or TRBV12-4 and TRBJ1-4, with D possibly TRBD1 on 6 matching bases. V lost 5 bases and J lost 4, with 8 bases in between. The CDR3 contains 13 residues. CDR3 sequence: CASSPGVNEKLFF. CDR3 DNA: TGTGCCAGCAGTCCAGGGGTTAATGAAAAACTGTTTTTT.

The genes are TRBV10-3 and TRBJ2-5; weak D call: TRBD2 (5 bases). The V gene lost 1 base and the J gene lost 5 bases, with 8 bases spanning the gap. Germline V gene data show CDR1 as ENHRY and CDR2 as SYGVKD. CDR3 length: 13 amino acids. In nucleotides, the CDR3 is TGTGCCATCAGTGAGTGGGCGGGTGAGACCCAGTACTTC. Translated, it gives CAISEWAGETQYF.

V and J are TRBV5-1 and TRBJ1-2; the D gene is possibly TRBD1 (5 bases). V was clipped by 0 bases and J by 4 bases, with 7 bases between them. Per the germline V gene, CDR1 is SGHRS and CDR2 is YFSETQ. CDR3 length equals 13 residues. The CDR3 here is CASSLGQIYGYTF. CDR3 DNA sequence: TGCGCCAGCAGCTTGGGACAGATCTATGGCTACACCTTC.

The rearrangement uses TRBV7-8 and TRBJ2-5, with 9 bases that match TRBD1. The germline CDR1 and CDR2 sequences are SGHVS and FQNEAQ. V dropped 4 bases and J dropped 4; count of bases not matched to a gene: 7. The CDR3 is 15 residues long. In DNA, the CDR3 is TGTGCCAGCAGCTACCCGGGACAGGGTACAGAGACCCAGTACTTC. This translates into CASSYPGQGTETQYF.

This chain connects TRBV7-2 to TRBJ1-1; 7 bases are a match to TRBD1. Germline CDR1 reads SGHTA; CDR2 reads FQGNSA. The trim removed 5 bases at V and 4 bases at J, leaving 10 bases unmatched. The CDR3 totals 15 residues. This CDR3 reads CASSIRQGWGTEAFF. Written as DNA, the CDR3 is TGTGCCAGCAGCATCCGACAGGGCTGGGGCACTGAAGCTTTCTTT. Complete variable domain (other parts from reference TRBV7-2 and TRBJ1-1): GAGVSQSPSNKVTEKGKDVELRCDPISGHTALYWYRQSLGQGLEFLIYFQGNSAPDKSGLPSDRFSAERTGGSVSTLTIQRTQQEDSAVYLCASSIRQGWGTEAFFGQGTRLTVV.